This TCR beta chain came from a study of shared clonotypes between healthy human individuals. V was cut by 3 bases and J by 4 bases, with 15 bases left in between. Looked up from germline, CDR1 is MNHEY and CDR2 is SMNVEV (reference sequence). The CDR3 consists of 15 residues. Study outcomes and limitations: Exclusively blood specimens were collected; tissue repertoires likely differ.

Method: immunoSEQ multiplex PCR; TCRdb's copy keeps in-frame clones and lacks some. Among about 2.4 million clones listed, 80% to 95% were seen once. Remarks on this clone: What it recognizes is unknown.

The TCR originated in a man aged 18 to 30 in good health. Some clones in this sample may be carry-over from other donors' samples. The source material was naive CD4+ T cells from PBMCs. Subset in this sample: CD45RA+ positively selected. This chain connects TRBV27 to TRBJ1-1; a weak D match, TRBD1 (5 bases). CDR3: CASSFGAGFGTEAFF. The DNA of the CDR3 is TGTGCCAGCAGTTTTGGGGCGGGTTTTGGCACTGAAGCTTTCTTT.